This T cell receptor beta chain was sequenced for a study of T-cell reconstitution after alpha-beta-depleted transplantation in children. Broader study findings: Alpha-beta T cells present about two months after transplant were reported to originate from several hundred expanded graft clones. After one year, T-cell counts and TCRbeta diversity mostly came from new T cells.

Unique molecular identifiers were built into the TCRbeta library. TCRdb re-called the PCR reads through MiXCR, storing one row per CDR3 protein. The table shows about 78,000 distinct CDR3 sequences, with around an eighth occurring only once. To note about this clonotype: The antigen is unknown.

The clonotype was recovered from a male patient aged 2-15 years who had a stem cell transplant for acute lymphoblastic leukemia, so the T cells may come from the graft donor. The sample was PBMCs, mostly from graft donor cells, taken 180 days after TCRalphabeta/CD19-depleted stem cell transplant.

CDR3 in DNA: TGCAGCGTCCCATACCGGCAGACCCAGTACTTC. It specifies CSVPYRQTQYF. This chain joins TRBV29-1 and TRBJ2-5; D gene uncertain. This CDR3 spans 11 amino acids. The germline CDR1 and CDR2 sequences are SQVTM and ANQGSEA. Trimming took 6 bases from V and 6 from J, leaving 11 bases between them.